The 25 T cell receptor beta chains given below trace back to one sample, sequenced in a study of CXCR3-negative and CXCR3-positive naive CD8 T cells. Study-level results: Hydrophobicity of TRB CDR3s was greater in CXCR3-positive naive cells than in CXCR3-negative naive cells.

Antigens for these TCRs are unknown. Libraries of TRB cDNA were made by 5' RACE and carried UMIs. TCRdb reprocessed the 5' RACE reads and keeps a single row for each CDR3 protein, giving no DNA. This specimen shows over 55,000 distinct CDR3 sequences; the ten leading clones hold roughly 4.4%. Specimen: naive CXCR3+ CD8+ T cells from blood. Noted subset: CD45RO-CCR7+CD27+CD95- naive CD8+ T cells expressing CXCR3 (TNR3+). These receptors all come from a human donor in good health. Some clones in this sample may be carry-over from other donors' samples.

The chain employs TRBV20-1 and TRBJ1-1; TCRdb designates TRBD1, a call that cannot be tested without DNA. CDR1 DFQATT and CDR2 SNEGSKA come from the germline V gene (reference sequence). CDR3 size: 15 residues. CDR3: CSARGGTGVNTEAFF.

The rearrangement joins TRBV28 to TRBJ2-7; TCRdb proposes TRBD1, but this gene call is untestable without DNA. The germline V gene encodes CDR1 MDHEN and CDR2 SYDVKM. The CDR3 extends over 13 amino acids. The CDR3: CASSSNTGGEPYF. The whole variable domain, filled in from reference TRBV28 and TRBJ2-7, reads DVKVTQSSRYLVKRTGEKVFLECVQDMDHENMFWYRQDPGLGLRLIYFSYDVKMKEKGDIPEGYSVSREKKERFSLILESASTNQTSMYLCASSSNTGGEPYFGPGTRLTVT.

V is TRBV7-7 and J is TRBJ2-7; the TRBD1 assignment by TCRdb is unverifiable without DNA. The germline gives CDR1 SSHAT, CDR2 FNYEAQ (reference sequence). The CDR3 totals 13 residues. The CDR3 loop reads CASSREGAGEQYF.

The V gene is TRBV29-1, the J gene TRBJ1-4; TCRdb names TRBD1, which stays unverified in the absence of DNA. Germline lookup yields CDR1 SQVTM and CDR2 ANQGSEA. The CDR3 length is 14 residues. The CDR3 sequence: CSVADSTGPRKLFF. Combining the CDR3 with reference TRBV29-1 and TRBJ1-4 gives the whole variable domain SAVISQKPSRDICQRGTSLTIQCQVDSQVTMMFWYRQQPGQSLTLIATANQGSEATYESGFVIDKFPISRPNLTFSTLTVSNMSPEDSSIYLCSVADSTGPRKLFFGSGTQLSVL.

V is TRBV15 and J is TRBJ2-5; TCRdb picks TRBD1, but there is no DNA to check that call. Germline V CDR1 and CDR2: LNHNV, YYDKDF (reference sequence). The CDR3 covers 13 residues. CDR3 amino acids: CATGGWYQETQYF.

This chain uses TRBV28 with TRBJ2-1; TCRdb returns TRBD2, unconfirmable since there is no DNA. This CDR3 region has 17 residues. Germline-derived CDR1 and CDR2 are MDHEN and SYDVKM. CDR3: CASSSLGLAGLSNEQFF.

This rearrangement joins TRBV29-1 to TRBJ2-7. Germline V gene lookup returns CDR1 SQVTM and CDR2 ANQGSEA. The CDR3 length is 11 residues. The CDR3: CSVEIDGEQYF.

The chain recombines TRBV29-1 with TRBJ2-7; TCRdb lists TRBD1, though no DNA is available to test this call. This CDR3 contains 12 residues. The germline V gene encodes CDR1 SQVTM and CDR2 ANQGSEA. CDR3 residues: CSAGGGPYEQYF.

CDR3 loop: CASSLDRTDTQYF. The chain recombines TRBV7-6 with TRBJ2-3. Germline V CDR1 and CDR2: SGHVS, FNYEAQ. This CDR3 is 13 amino acids long.

V is TRBV7-2 and J is TRBJ2-3; TCRdb's D gene call, TRBD1, goes unchecked for lack of DNA. CDR3 length: 14 amino acids. Germline CDR1 SGHTA, CDR2 FQGNSA. CDR3 amino acids: CASSSGPGAGHQYF.

This chain's CDR3 is CASSQDNTGVSYEQYF. The V and J genes are TRBV4-3 and TRBJ2-7; the TCRdb D gene call, TRBD1, has no DNA to confirm it. The V gene's germline CDR1 is LGHNA and CDR2 YSLEER. The CDR3 spans 16 residues.

By frequency, this clonotype is medium-sized. V and J are TRBV12-3 or TRBV12-4 and TRBJ1-1; checking the TCRdb D call of TRBD1 is not possible without DNA. There are 15 residues in the CDR3. CDR3 amino acids: CASSPWGGGYTEAFF.

CDR3 in amino acids: CASSLGDRPDSGANVLTF. The V and J genes are TRBV5-1 and TRBJ2-6; TCRdb's assignment of TRBD1 cannot be checked, as there is no DNA. CDR1 is SGHRS, CDR2 YFSETQ, per germline. The CDR3 totals 18 residues.

The chain uses TRBV29-1 and TRBJ2-1; TCRdb's D call of TRBD1 is untestable without DNA. The CDR3 loop spans 14 amino acids. Germline-derived CDR1 and CDR2 are SQVTM and ANQGSEA. This CDR3 reads CSAPFEGIYNEQFF.

This rearrangement joins TRBV7-9 to TRBJ2-1; no DNA is available, so the TRBD1 call from TCRdb remains unchecked. The CDR3 consists of 15 residues. CDR1 SEHNR and CDR2 FQNEAQ come from the germline V gene (reference sequence). Here the CDR3 reads CASSLAWDPYNEQFF.

The chain employs TRBV6-2 or TRBV6-3 and TRBJ1-1. The germline CDR1 and CDR2 sequences are MNHEY and SVGEGT. CDR3 length: 13 residues. This CDR3 reads CASSLGGMTEAFF.

The chain carries TRBV29-1 and TRBJ2-1; TCRdb's assignment of TRBD1 cannot be checked, as there is no DNA. The CDR3 contains 17 residues. CDR1 and CDR2 (germline): SQVTM, ANQGSEA. The CDR3: CSVEGVVRGASYNEQFF.

The chain recombines TRBV28 with TRBJ2-2. Germline loops: CDR1 MDHEN, CDR2 SYDVKM. CDR3 length: 13 residues. CDR3 protein: CASSPFNPGELFF.

The chain couples TRBV6-4 to TRBJ2-3; without DNA, the TCRdb call of TRBD1 cannot be checked. This CDR3 is 15 amino acids long. Germline lookup yields CDR1 MRHNA and CDR2 SNTAGT. The CDR3 is CASSDSAGSTDTQYF.

The V call is TRBV4-1, the J call TRBJ2-4; no DNA is available, so the TRBD1 call from TCRdb remains unchecked. Germline V lookup: CDR1 MGHRA, CDR2 YSYEKL. The CDR3 runs to 15 residues. The CDR3 sequence: CASSQDDGGGGIQYF.

CDR3 sequence: CASSLSLTGELFF. This chain joins TRBV7-6 and TRBJ2-2. The CDR3 is 13 residues long. Germline V gene data show CDR1 as SGHVS and CDR2 as FNYEAQ. The full variable domain, rest sourced from reference TRBV7-6 and TRBJ2-2, is GAGVSQSPRYKVTKRGQDVALRCDPISGHVSLYWYRQALGQGPEFLTYFNYEAQQDKSGLPNDRFSAERPEGSISTLTIQRTEQRDSAMYRCASSLSLTGELFFGEGSRLTVL.

The chain links TRBV4-2 to TRBJ2-4; the D gene TCRdb calls, TRBD2, cannot be checked with no DNA. Germline assignment: CDR1 LGHNA and CDR2 YNFKEQ. The CDR3 is made up of 15 amino acids. The CDR3 loop is CASSQDRLAGGIQYF.

V is TRBV10-3 and J is TRBJ2-3; there is no DNA to check the TCRdb D call of TRBD2. There are 13 residues in the CDR3. The V gene's germline CDR1 is ENHRY and CDR2 SYGVKD. The CDR3 loop reads CAISSRGTDTQYF.

By frequency, this clonotype is medium-sized. The chain carries TRBV4-1 and TRBJ2-1; TCRdb gives TRBD2 as the D gene, but with no DNA this cannot be confirmed. Germline V gene data show CDR1 as MGHRA and CDR2 as YSYEKL. The length of the CDR3 is 15 residues. CDR3 in amino acids: CASSQARTSQYEQFF.

V is TRBV29-1 and J is TRBJ1-2; TCRdb gives TRBD1 as the D gene, but with no DNA this cannot be confirmed. This CDR3 has 16 residues. The germline V gene has CDR1 SQVTM and CDR2 ANQGSEA. The CDR3 sequence is CSVEDSWTGGVYGYTF. The complete variable domain, with remaining parts taken from reference TRBV29-1 and TRBJ1-2, reads SAVISQKPSRDICQRGTSLTIQCQVDSQVTMMFWYRQQPGQSLTLIATANQGSEATYESGFVIDKFPISRPNLTFSTLTVSNMSPEDSSIYLCSVEDSWTGGVYGYTFGSGTRLTVV.